Shown below are 27 T cell receptor beta chains from a single sample sequenced in a study of cytomegalovirus exposure and HLA in healthy donors. Libraries were prepared by immunoSEQ multiplex PCR; TCRdb keeps only in-frame clonotypes and omits some of them. This table has more than 150,000 clones, around four fifths appearing once. The specimen sequenced was PBMCs. The origin of the receptors is a man in his late teens or twenties in good health and CMV-seropositive.

The chain carries TRBV30 and TRBJ1-2, with 7 bases that match TRBD1. In germline, CDR1 is GTSNPN, CDR2 SVGIG (reference sequence). The CDR3 has 14 residues. V was clipped by 1 base and J by 10 bases; unmatched bases: 12. The CDR3 nucleotides are TGTGCCTGGAGTGCACCGACAGGGATCTTAGCCTACACCTTC. Translated: CAWSAPTGILAYTF.

The chain carries TRBV30 and TRBJ2-1, with D perhaps matching TRBD2 (6 bases). V lost 8 bases and J 12 bases, leaving 26 bases between the germline ends. Germline V gene lookup returns CDR1 GTSNPN and CDR2 SVGIG (reference sequence). This CDR3 has 14 residues. In DNA form, the CDR3 reads TGTGCCGGAGGGGTGAGGGGAACTAACCCTGGGCAGTTCTTC. Its protein is CAGGVRGTNPGQFF.

This rearrangement joins TRBV19 to TRBJ1-5; a possible D gene is TRBD1 (6 bases). The CDR3 totals 15 residues. The ends were cut back, 10 bases at V and 4 bases at J, with 20 bases in the middle. Germline V lookup: CDR1 LNHDA, CDR2 SQIVND (reference sequence). CDR3 coding DNA: TGTGCCACCAACCCGACAGGTGAACGAAATCAGCCCCAGCATTTT. This gives the protein CATNPTGERNQPQHF.

The chain links TRBV7-3 to TRBJ1-1; the match to TRBD1 covers 7 bases. Germline trimming cut 4 bases from V and 7 bases from J; bases unmatched to any gene: 6. This CDR3 has 13 amino acids. Germline CDR1 is SGHTA and CDR2 is FQGTGA. CDR3 amino acids: CASSSSQGGEAFF. As DNA, the CDR3 is TGTGCCAGCAGCTCATCCCAGGGGGGTGAAGCTTTCTTT.

The chain is built from TRBV2 and TRBJ2-5, with a possible D match to TRBD1 (6 bases). Trimming removed 6 bases at V and 2 bases at J, with 10 bases between. This CDR3 spans 13 amino acids. CDR1 and CDR2 from the germline V gene are SNHLY and FYNNEI. The chain's CDR3 is CASRTGTQETQYF. The CDR3, as DNA: TGTGCCAGCAGAACCGGGACACAAGAGACCCAGTACTTC. Based on the CDR3 plus reference TRBV2 and TRBJ2-5, the full variable domain is EPEVTQTPSHQVTQMGQEVILRCVPISNHLYFYWYRQILGQKVEFLVSFYNNEISEKSEIFDDQFSVERPDGSNFTLKIRSTKLEDSAMYFCASRTGTQETQYFGPGTRLLVL.

V gene TRBV5-1 combines with J gene TRBJ2-3; D is possibly TRBD2 (6 bases). The CDR3 has 16 residues. Per the germline V gene, CDR1 is SGHRS and CDR2 is YFSETQ. Deletions cut 1 base from V and 1 base from J, with 13 bases between. In DNA, the CDR3 is TGCGCCAGCAGCTTGACGGCGGGATTGGGCACAGATACGCAGTATTTT. Protein: CASSLTAGLGTDTQYF.

This clone was seen just once. The DNA of the CDR3 is TGTGCCAGCAGTTTTTGGGGGGTTGGCACTGAAGCTTTCTTT. Encoded protein: CASSFWGVGTEAFF. The chain links TRBV27 to TRBJ1-1, with D perhaps matching TRBD1 (5 bases). The CDR3 is 14 amino acids. Germline V gives CDR1 MNHEY, CDR2 SMNVEV (reference sequence). V lost 3 bases and J lost 4, with 12 bases in between.

V and J are TRBV7-2 and TRBJ2-7, with 9 bases aligning to TRBD1. V gave up 0 bases and J gave up 1 base; unmatched junction bases: 10. From germline, CDR1 is SGHTA and CDR2 FQGNSA. CDR3 length equals 18 residues. The CDR3: CASSLAPTIQGASYEQYF. In nucleotides, the CDR3 is TGTGCCAGCAGCTTAGCGCCTACTATACAGGGGGCATCCTACGAGCAGTACTTC.

The CDR3: CASSVGGRGLDEQYF. CDR3 in DNA: TGTGCCAGCAGCGTAGGAGGCCGGGGACTGGACGAGCAGTACTTC. This chain connects TRBV9 to TRBJ2-7; D possibly corresponds to TRBD2 (6 bases). V lost 0 bases to trimming and J lost 5 bases, with 15 bases between them. Germline-derived CDR1 and CDR2 are SGDLS and YYNGEE. This CDR3 region has 15 residues.

The rearrangement uses TRBV23-1 and TRBJ2-1; perhaps TRBD2 as D (6 bases). TRBV23-1 is labeled an ORF, and its function is uncertain. Trimming shortened V by 7 bases and J by 5 bases, and 18 bases separated the two germline ends. The CDR3 runs 15 residues. The CDR3 DNA reads TGCGCCAGCACGCTCGAGTTGGGGAGGAACAATGAGCAGTTCTTC. Translating gives CASTLELGRNNEQFF.

The sample holds one count of this clone. This sequence joins TRBV9 and TRBJ2-1, with 10 bases fitting TRBD2. V lost 0 bases to trimming and J lost 8 bases; unmatched junction nucleotides: 8. This CDR3 contains 16 residues. The germline V gene has CDR1 SGDLS and CDR2 YYNGEE. The CDR3 nucleotides are TGTGCCAGCAGCGTAGTGTTAGCGGGAGGATTCGATGAGCAGTTCTTC. This translates into CASSVVLAGGFDEQFF.

This clone has only a few counts. The rearrangement links TRBV5-4 to TRBJ1-1, with D possibly matching TRBD1 (5 bases). CDR1 and CDR2 (germline): SGHNT, YYREEE (reference sequence). Between the trimmed V and J ends, which lost 0 bases and 1 base, there was a span of 7 bases. This CDR3 contains 14 residues. CDR3: CASSLGRANTEAFF. Written as DNA, the CDR3 is TGTGCCAGCAGCTTGGGCAGGGCGAACACTGAAGCTTTCTTT.

The chain couples TRBV7-8 to TRBJ1-4; TRBD1 agrees at 9 bases. Germline CDR1 is SGHVS and CDR2 is FQNEAQ. The CDR3 extends over 18 amino acids. The V gene end was trimmed by 2 bases and the J gene end by 3 bases; junction bases not matched to a gene: 10. The CDR3 DNA follows: TGTGCCAGCAGCTTACGCCGGGACAGGGCCCGGGCTAATGAAAAACTGTTTTTT. Its translation: CASSLRRDRARANEKLFF.

The V gene is TRBV6-5, the J gene TRBJ2-7, with 11 bases aligning to TRBD1. Trimming at V came to 0 bases and at J to 2 bases, leaving 0 bases not matched to a gene. Per germline, CDR1 MNHEY and CDR2 SVGAGI. This CDR3 comprises 15 residues. The CDR3 DNA follows: TGTGCCAGCAGTTACTCGGGACAGGGGGCCTACGAGCAGTACTTC. Protein: CASSYSGQGAYEQYF.

The chain employs TRBV7-8 and TRBJ1-1; 8 nucleotides match TRBD1. Germline lookup yields CDR1 SGHVS and CDR2 FQNEAQ. CDR3 size: 15 residues. V shed 5 bases and J 1 base; nucleotides not matched to a gene: 6. Here the CDR3 DNA reads TGTGCCAGCAGCCCCTGGACAGGGAGGAACACTGAAGCTTTCTTT. It specifies CASSPWTGRNTEAFF.

The chain joins TRBV28 to TRBJ1-2; unclear D gene. V lost 4 bases, J lost 2 bases, and 17 bases lay in between. The CDR3 length is 16 residues. CDR1 is MDHEN and CDR2 is SYDVKM in the germline V gene. In nucleotides, the CDR3 is TGTGCCAGCAGTTCCCCGGTGGAGACGTCAAACTATGGCTACACCTTC. This codes for CASSSPVETSNYGYTF.

This clone was seen a single time. Other DNA sequences in the sample encode the same CDR3. The rearrangement links TRBV9 to TRBJ2-1, with D possibly TRBD2 on 5 matching bases. Looked up from germline, CDR1 is SGDLS and CDR2 is YYNGEE. The CDR3 is 15 residues long. Trimming removed 0 bases at V and 2 bases at J, with 9 bases between. This CDR3 is CASSVGTGTYNEQFF. DNA of the CDR3: TGTGCCAGCAGCGTAGGTACCGGGACCTACAATGAGCAGTTCTTC.

This sequence joins TRBV18 and TRBJ1-1, with 9 bases fitting TRBD1. The CDR3 length is 16 residues. CDR1 is KGHSH, CDR2 LQKENI, per germline. Trimming at V came to 3 bases and at J to 3 bases, leaving 8 bases not matched to a gene. CDR3 DNA: TGTGCCAGCTCACCTCAGGGACAGGGAGGTCACACTGAAGCTTTCTTT. As protein: CASSPQGQGGHTEAFF.

The rearrangement uses TRBV27 and TRBJ2-3; possible D gene TRBD2, 5 bases. CDR3 length equals 14 residues. Germline V CDR1 and CDR2: MNHEY, SMNVEV (reference sequence). V was pared by 3 bases and J by 3 bases, with 10 bases between. CDR3 residues: CASSFPGSTDTQYF. CDR3 nucleotides: TGTGCCAGCAGTTTCCCGGGATCAACAGATACGCAGTATTTT.

This clone was observed a few times. J is TRBJ2-7 and V is TRBV5-6; TRBD2 is a possible D gene (5 bases). CDR1 SGHDT and CDR2 YYEEEE come from the germline V gene. The CDR3 is 14 amino acids. Trimming stripped 5 bases from V and 3 bases from J, with 15 bases between. CDR3 DNA sequence: TGTGCCAGCAGTTCTGGCTGGGCGGGCTACGAGCAGTACTTC. Amino acids: CASSSGWAGYEQYF.

The chain has TRBV7-9 and TRBJ2-1; 9 bases match TRBD1. V shed 3 bases and J 4 bases; nucleotides not matched to a gene: 1. The V gene's germline CDR1 is SEHNR and CDR2 FQNEAQ (reference sequence). CDR3 size: 14 residues. The DNA of the CDR3 is TGTGCCAGCAGCTTGGACAGGGGATACAATGAGCAGTTCTTC. Translated: CASSLDRGYNEQFF.

The chain carries TRBV28 and TRBJ2-2; 9 bases agree with TRBD2. Germline V gene lookup returns CDR1 MDHEN and CDR2 SYDVKM. The CDR3 totals 14 residues. V lost 6 bases, J lost 6 bases, and 5 bases stayed unmatched. The CDR3 spells CASRSAGGAGELFF. CDR3 nucleotides: TGTGCCAGCAGATCGGCGGGAGGGGCCGGGGAGCTGTTTTTT.

The chain employs TRBV18 and TRBJ2-3; 8 bases are a match to TRBD1. The CDR3 covers 16 residues. After removal of 6 bases from V and 1 base from J, the junction contained 9 bases not matched to a gene. The V gene's germline CDR1 is KGHSH and CDR2 LQKENI. Written as DNA, the CDR3 is TGTGCCAGCTCCCGTCAACGGGGACAGGGCACAGATACGCAGTATTTT. This translates into CASSRQRGQGTDTQYF.

The chain couples TRBV7-2 to TRBJ2-7, with 8 bases lining up with TRBD2. The CDR3 covers 14 residues. The junction had 8 bases not matched to a gene; V was cut back by 5 bases and J by 5 bases. CDR1 is SGHTA, CDR2 FQGNSA, per germline. CDR3 in DNA: TGTGCCAGCAGCACCCGGACTAGCTTAAACGAGCAGTACTTC. Translating gives CASSTRTSLNEQYF.

The chain employs TRBV28 and TRBJ2-1; 7 positions match TRBD2. The CDR3 has 13 amino acids. In germline, CDR1 is MDHEN, CDR2 SYDVKM. The V and J ends lost 6 bases and 4 bases, in that order; junction bases with no gene match: 3. CDR3 in DNA: TGTGCCAGCAGCCCAGCGGGGTACAATGAGCAGTTCTTC. This codes for CASSPAGYNEQFF. Looking up the rest from reference TRBV28 and TRBJ2-1 gives the full variable domain: DVKVTQSSRYLVKRTGEKVFLECVQDMDHENMFWYRQDPGLGLRLIYFSYDVKMKEKGDIPEGYSVSREKKERFSLILESASTNQTSMYLCASSPAGYNEQFFGPGTRLTVL.

The V gene is TRBV7-3, the J gene TRBJ2-1; 11 bases line up with TRBD2. Unmatched junction bases numbered 6, after V lost 4 bases and J lost 7 bases. The CDR3 has 15 amino acids. The germline CDR1 and CDR2 sequences are SGHTA and FQGTGA. The CDR3 loop is CASSSTSGSLNEQFF. The CDR3 nucleotides read TGTGCCAGCAGCTCCACTAGCGGGAGTTTGAATGAGCAGTTCTTC.

The J gene is TRBJ2-3, the V gene TRBV5-6, with TRBD1 as a possible D gene (5 bases). V was clipped by 4 bases and J by 0 bases, with 9 bases between them. Germline V gene sequence: CDR1 SGHDT, CDR2 YYEEEE. The CDR3 contains 14 residues. CDR3 bases: TGTGCCAGCAGCCGATACAGGAGCACAGATACGCAGTATTTT. Translating gives CASSRYRSTDTQYF.